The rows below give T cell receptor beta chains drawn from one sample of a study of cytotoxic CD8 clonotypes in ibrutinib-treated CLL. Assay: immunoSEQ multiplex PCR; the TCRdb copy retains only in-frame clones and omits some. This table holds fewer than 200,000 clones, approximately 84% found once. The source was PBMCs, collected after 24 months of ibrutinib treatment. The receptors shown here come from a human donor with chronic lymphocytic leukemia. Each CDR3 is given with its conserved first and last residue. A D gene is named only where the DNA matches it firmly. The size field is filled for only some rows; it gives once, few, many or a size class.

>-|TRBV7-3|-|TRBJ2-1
TGTGCCAGCAGCTCGCCATCCGGGACCACCCGCTCCTACAATGAGCAGTTCTTC
CASSSPSGTTRSYNEQFF
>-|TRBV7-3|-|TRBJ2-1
TGTGCCAGCAGCTTAACCCCCCGGGCCCATAGCTCCTACAATGAGCAGTTCTTC
CASSLTPRAHSSYNEQFF
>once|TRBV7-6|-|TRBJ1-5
TGTGCCAGCAGCTTAAGCCCAGCTTATAGCAATCAGCCCCAGCATTTT
CASSLSPAYSNQPQHF
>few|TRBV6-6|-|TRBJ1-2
TGTGCCAGCAGATATGGTAGTGGCTACACCTTC
CASRYGSGYTF
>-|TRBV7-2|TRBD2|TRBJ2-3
TGTGCCAGCAGCTTCCCAGCGGGGGCCGGTGCGCAGTATTTT
CASSFPAGAGAQYF
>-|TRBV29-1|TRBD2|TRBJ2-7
TGCAGCGTTGCTACAGCGGGGGAGCAGTACTTC
CSVATAGEQYF
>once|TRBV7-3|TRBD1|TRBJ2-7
TGTGCCAGCAGCTTATCCCCGGGACAGAAATACGAGCAGTACTTC
CASSLSPGQKYEQYF
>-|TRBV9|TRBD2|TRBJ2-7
TGTGCCAGCAGCGCCGGGACTAGCGGGGGTCTGTCCTACGAGCAGTACTTC
CASSAGTSGGLSYEQYF
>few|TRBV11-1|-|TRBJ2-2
TGTGCCAGCAGCTTAGCGGCAGCCACCGGGGAGCTGTTTTTT
CASSLAAATGELFF
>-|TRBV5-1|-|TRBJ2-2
TGCGCCACCAACACCGGGACTCCCAACACCGGGGAGCTGTTTTTT
CATNTGTPNTGELFF
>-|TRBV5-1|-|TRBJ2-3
TGCGCCAGCAGTTCTCAGGGAAATACGCAGTATTTT
CASSSQGNTQYF
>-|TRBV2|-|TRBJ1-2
TGTGCCAGCATGGGGGGCAGTCGGGGCTACACCTTC
CASMGGSRGYTF
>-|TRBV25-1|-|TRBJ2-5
TGTGCCAGCAGTGAAAGGGATCCTATGAGAGAGACCCAGTACTTC
CASSERDPMRETQYF
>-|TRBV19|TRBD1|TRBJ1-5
TGTGCCAGTAGTCCGGGGACAGGACCTCTTTTTACTAGTCAGCCCCAGCATTTT
CASSPGTGPLFTSQPQHF
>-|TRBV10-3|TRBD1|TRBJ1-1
TGTGCCATCAGCCGGGACAGGAAGACTGAAGCTTTCTTT
CAISRDRKTEAFF
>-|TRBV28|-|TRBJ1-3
TGTGCCAGCAGTTTGCCCAGTGCTGGAAACACCATATATTTT
CASSLPSAGNTIYF
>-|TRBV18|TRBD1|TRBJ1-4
TGTGCCAGCTCACCCCGGACAGGGACTAATGAAAAACTGTTTTTT
CASSPRTGTNEKLFF
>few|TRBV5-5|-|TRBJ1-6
TGTGCCAGCAGCTCGCTGCGGCAGACCTATAATTCACCCCTCCACTTT
CASSSLRQTYNSPLHF
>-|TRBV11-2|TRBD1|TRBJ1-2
TGTGCCAGCAGCCAAATAAGAACAGGGGCTGGGGGTTATGGCTACACCTTC
CASSQIRTGAGGYGYTF
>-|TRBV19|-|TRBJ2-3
TGTGCCAGTAGTATATCTGCGGGGAGCACAGATACGCAGTATTTT
CASSISAGSTDTQYF
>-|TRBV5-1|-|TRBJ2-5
TGCGCCAGCAGCTTGGGGGGGCCCCAAGAGACCCAGTACTTC
CASSLGGPQETQYF
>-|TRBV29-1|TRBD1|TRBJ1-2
TGCAGCGTTGACCCTCGGGACAGGGGAGATGGCTACACCTTC
CSVDPRDRGDGYTF
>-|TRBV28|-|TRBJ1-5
TGTGCCAGCAGTTTGGGAGGGGGTGGCAATCAGCCCCAGCATTTT
CASSLGGGGNQPQHF
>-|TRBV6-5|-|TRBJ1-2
TGTGCCAGCAGAATCCGACAGGAGACGAACTATGGCTACACCTTC
CASRIRQETNYGYTF
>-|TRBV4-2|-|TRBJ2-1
TGTGCCAGCAGCCAAGATGGGACCCCAGGGGCCTACAATGAGCAGTTCTTC
CASSQDGTPGAYNEQFF
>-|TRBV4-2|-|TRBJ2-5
TGTGCCAGCAGCTTTCGAATCGAGCAAGAGACCCAGTACTTC
CASSFRIEQETQYF
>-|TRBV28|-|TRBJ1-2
TGTGCCAGCAGTTTAATCCGTAAATACCCCTCAGGCTACACCTTC
CASSLIRKYPSGYTF
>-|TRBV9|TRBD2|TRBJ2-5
TGTGCCAGCAGCCCTCGGACTAGCGGAGGCCAAGAGACCCAGTACTTC
CASSPRTSGGQETQYF
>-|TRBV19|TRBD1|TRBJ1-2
TGTGCCTGCCGGACAGGGGCGGTTTCAAAGGGCTACACCTTC
CACRTGAVSKGYTF
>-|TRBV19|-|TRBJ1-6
TGTGCCAGTGGCATTCCCCCAGGGGCAAATTCACCCCTCCACTTT
CASGIPPGANSPLHF
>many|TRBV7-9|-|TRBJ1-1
TGTGCCAGCAGCACGGGACGGTGGGGGAACACTGAAGCTTTCTTT
CASSTGRWGNTEAFF
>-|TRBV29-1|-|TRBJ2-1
TGCAGCGTGCAGGGGTCACTCTCCTACAATGAGCAGTTCTTC
CSVQGSLSYNEQFF
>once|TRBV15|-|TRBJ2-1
TGTGCCACCAGCAGAGTCGAAATCTCCTACAATGAGCAGTTCTTC
CATSRVEISYNEQFF
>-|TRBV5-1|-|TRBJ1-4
TGCGCCAGCCGCTCAGGGGCAGCTAATGAAAAACTGTTTTTT
CASRSGAANEKLFF
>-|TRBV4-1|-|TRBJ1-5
TGCGCCAGCAGCCAAGTATCGGGGGGCACGTTGCAGCCCCAGCATTTT
CASSQVSGGTLQPQHF
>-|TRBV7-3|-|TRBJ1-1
TGTGCCAGCAGCTTAACACAGAACACTGAAGCTTTCTTT
CASSLTQNTEAFF
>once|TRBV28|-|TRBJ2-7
TGTGCCAGCAGTTTAAGGCCGAAGGAGCAGTACTTC
CASSLRPKEQYF
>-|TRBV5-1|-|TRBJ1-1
TGCGCCAGCAGCCTTCATTCGACAGAGAACACTGAAGCTTTCTTT
CASSLHSTENTEAFF
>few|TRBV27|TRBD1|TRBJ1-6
TGTGCCAGCAGTTACTGGACAGGTGATAATTCACCCCTCCACTTT
CASSYWTGDNSPLHF
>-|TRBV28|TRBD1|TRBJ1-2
TGTGCCAGCAGTACCGGACAGGGCGGCGGCTACACCTTC
CASSTGQGGGYTF
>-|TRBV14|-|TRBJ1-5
TGTGCCAGCAGCCCGCTTAGCAATCAGCCCCAGCATTTT
CASSPLSNQPQHF
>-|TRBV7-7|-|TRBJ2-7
TGTGCTAGCAGTGTAGGGGGGGTAGGGGAGCAGTACTTC
CASSVGGVGEQYF
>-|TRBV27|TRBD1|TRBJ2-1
TGTGCCAGCAGTTTAACAGGGGGCTCCTACAATGAGCAGTTCTTC
CASSLTGGSYNEQFF
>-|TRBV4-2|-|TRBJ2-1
TGTGCCAGCAGCCAAGATTGGGACTCCTACAATGAGCAGTTCTTC
CASSQDWDSYNEQFF
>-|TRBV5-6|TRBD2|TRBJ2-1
TGTGCCAGCAGCCTCCCGGGGACTAGCGGGATTGGGGAGCAGTTCTTC
CASSLPGTSGIGEQFF
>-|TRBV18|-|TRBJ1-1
TGTGCCAGCTCACCACCTACAGAGTTGAAGACTGAAGCTTTCTTT
CASSPPTELKTEAFF
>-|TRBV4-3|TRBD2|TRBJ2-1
TGCGCCAGCAGCCATGGGACTAGCGGGGTTTCCTACAATGAGCAGTTCTTC
CASSHGTSGVSYNEQFF
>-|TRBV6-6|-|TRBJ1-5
TGTGCCAGCGGGCTCCTCCCCGGGCAGCCCCAGCATTTT
CASGLLPGQPQHF
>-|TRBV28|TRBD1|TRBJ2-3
TGTGCCAGCAGCCACCCAGGGGGCTGGACGCAGTATTTT
CASSHPGGWTQYF
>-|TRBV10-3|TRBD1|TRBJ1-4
TGTGCCGTAAGGACAGGGGTGACTAATGAAAAACTGTTTTTT
CAVRTGVTNEKLFF
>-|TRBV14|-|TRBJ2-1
TGTGCCAGCAGCCAAGACGGTAGCGGCGATGAGCAGTTCTTC
CASSQDGSGDEQFF
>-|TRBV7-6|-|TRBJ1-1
TGTGCCAGCAGCTTAGAACCGGGGAGGCGCACTGAAGCTTTCTTT
CASSLEPGRRTEAFF
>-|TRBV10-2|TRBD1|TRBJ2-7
TGCGCCAGCAGTGAGTCAACAGGGGAGTACGAGCAGTACTTC
CASSESTGEYEQYF
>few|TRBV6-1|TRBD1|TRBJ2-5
TGTGCCAGCGCAAAGACAGGGGTCGTAGGAGAGACCCAGTACTTC
CASAKTGVVGETQYF
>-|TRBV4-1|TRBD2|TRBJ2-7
TGCGCCAGCAGCCAAGTACCCTGGAGGACTAGCGGGAGCGAGCAGTACTTC
CASSQVPWRTSGSEQYF
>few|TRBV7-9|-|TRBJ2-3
TGTGCCAGCAGCTTAGGACCCCTAATCGCGCAGTATTTT
CASSLGPLIAQYF
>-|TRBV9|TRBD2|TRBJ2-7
TGTGCCAGCAGCGGAGACCGGACTAGCGGATCCTACGAGCAGTACTTC
CASSGDRTSGSYEQYF
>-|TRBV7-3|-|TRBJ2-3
TGTGCCAGCAGCGCGGGGCCTTTAGGGGCAGATACGCAGTATTTT
CASSAGPLGADTQYF
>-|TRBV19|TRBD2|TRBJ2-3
TGTGCCAGTACCAAAAGATTCGGACTAGCGGGAGAAGATACGCAGTATTTT
CASTKRFGLAGEDTQYF
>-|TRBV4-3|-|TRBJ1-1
TGCGCCAGCAGCCGAGGGGGGTTCACTGAAGCTTTCTTT
CASSRGGFTEAFF